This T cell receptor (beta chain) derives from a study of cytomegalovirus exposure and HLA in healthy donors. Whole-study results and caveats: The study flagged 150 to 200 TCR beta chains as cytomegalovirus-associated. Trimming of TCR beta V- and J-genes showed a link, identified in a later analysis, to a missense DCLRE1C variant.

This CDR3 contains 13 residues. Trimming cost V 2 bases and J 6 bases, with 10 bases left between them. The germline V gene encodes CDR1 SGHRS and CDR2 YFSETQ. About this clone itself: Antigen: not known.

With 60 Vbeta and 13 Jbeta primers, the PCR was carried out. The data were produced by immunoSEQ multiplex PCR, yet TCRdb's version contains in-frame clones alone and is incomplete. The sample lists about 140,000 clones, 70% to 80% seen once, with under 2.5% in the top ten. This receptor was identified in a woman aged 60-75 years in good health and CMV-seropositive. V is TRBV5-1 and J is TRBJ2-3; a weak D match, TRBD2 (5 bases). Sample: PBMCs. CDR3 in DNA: TGCGCCAGCAGCTTACTAGTGGGGGATACGCAGTATTTT. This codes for CASSLLVGDTQYF.